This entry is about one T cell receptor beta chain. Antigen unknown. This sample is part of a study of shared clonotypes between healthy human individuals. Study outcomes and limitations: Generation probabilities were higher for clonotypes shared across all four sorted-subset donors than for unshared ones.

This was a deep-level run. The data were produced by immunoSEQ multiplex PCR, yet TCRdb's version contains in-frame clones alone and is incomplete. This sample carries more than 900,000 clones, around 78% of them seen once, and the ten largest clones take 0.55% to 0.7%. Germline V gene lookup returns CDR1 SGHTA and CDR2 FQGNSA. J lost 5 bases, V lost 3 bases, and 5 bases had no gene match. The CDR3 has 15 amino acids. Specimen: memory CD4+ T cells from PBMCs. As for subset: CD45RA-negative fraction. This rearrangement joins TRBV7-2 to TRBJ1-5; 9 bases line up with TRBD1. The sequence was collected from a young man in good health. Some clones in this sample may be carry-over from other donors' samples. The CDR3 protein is CASSFGTGSHQPQHF. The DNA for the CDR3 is TGTGCCAGCAGCTTTGGGACAGGGAGCCATCAGCCCCAGCATTTT.